Each of the 24 T cell receptor beta chains below was sequenced from the same sample in a study of radiotherapy plus CTLA-4 blockade in lung cancer. Only in-frame clones appear in the TCRdb table, and some are missing; sequencing was by immunoSEQ multiplex PCR. The sample lists approximately 40,000 clones, over 70% occurring once. Sequencing used peripheral blood, obtained from a patient treated with radiotherapy plus ipilimumab. The receptors were gathered from a human donor with non-small cell lung cancer who had stable disease on radiotherapy plus ipilimumab.

The gene calls are TRBV5-1 and TRBJ2-2; the D gene is possibly TRBD1 (6 bases). The CDR3 covers 15 residues. Germline CDR1 is SGHRS and CDR2 is YFSETQ. The V and J ends lost 1 base and 6 bases respectively, with 13 bases between them. CDR3 nucleotides: TGCGCCAGCAGCTTGCAGGGGTCGGGTCCCGGGGAGCTGTTTTTT. Translation: CASSLQGSGPGELFF.

V gene TRBV4-3 combines with J gene TRBJ2-7; D is perhaps TRBD1 (5 bases). From germline, CDR1 is LGHNA and CDR2 YSLEER. V dropped 1 base and J dropped 3 bases, with 10 bases sitting between them. The CDR3 contains 14 residues. CDR3: CASSQVRVGYEQYF. CDR3 nucleotides: TGCGCCAGCAGCCAAGTCAGGGTGGGCTACGAGCAGTACTTC.

The chain carries TRBV9 and TRBJ2-3; TRBD2 matches 10 bases. Germline V gene data show CDR1 as SGDLS and CDR2 as YYNGEE. The V gene end was trimmed by 2 bases and the J gene end by 2 bases; junction bases not matched to a gene: 8. This CDR3 spans 17 amino acids. This chain's CDR3 is CASSVLSGGKTTDTQYF. The CDR3 nucleotides are TGTGCCAGCAGCGTTCTTAGCGGGGGGAAGACCACAGATACGCAGTATTTT.

CDR3: CASSLGRGEYEKLFF. For the CDR3, the DNA is TGTGCCAGCAGCCTTGGGCGGGGGGAATATGAAAAACTGTTTTTT. This sequence joins TRBV11-2 and TRBJ1-4; D may be TRBD1 (5 bases). V dropped 5 bases and J dropped 6 bases, with 16 bases sitting between them. This CDR3 is 15 amino acids long. In germline, CDR1 is SGHAT, CDR2 FQNNGV.

The V call is TRBV4-1, the J call TRBJ1-3; 8 bases are shared with TRBD1. CDR3 length: 20 amino acids. V dropped 2 bases and J dropped 0; count of bases not matched to a gene: 15. In germline, CDR1 is MGHRA, CDR2 YSYEKL. The CDR3 DNA reads as TGCGCCAGCAGCCAACCACCCGGACAGGGAGGGGGACTCTCTGGAAACACCATATATTTT. Its protein is CASSQPPGQGGGLSGNTIYF.

This rearrangement joins TRBV9 to TRBJ1-6, with no clear D. This CDR3 region has 14 residues. Germline values: CDR1 SGDLS, CDR2 YYNGEE. V was trimmed by 0 bases and J by 7 bases, leaving 8 bases between them. Here the CDR3 DNA reads TGTGCCAGCAGCGTAGTCAGTTGGAATTCACCCCTCCACTTT. This codes for CASSVVSWNSPLHF.

This chain joins TRBV30 and TRBJ1-1; D gene ambiguous. Germline assignment: CDR1 GTSNPN and CDR2 SVGIG (reference sequence). This CDR3 spans 13 amino acids. V lost 5 bases and J lost 0, with 10 bases in between. The CDR3 reads CAWAPGVNTEAFF. CDR3 nucleotides: TGTGCCTGGGCCCCCGGGGTGAACACTGAAGCTTTCTTT.

There are a few counts of this clone. The chain links TRBV5-1 to TRBJ1-1, with D maybe TRBD1 (5 bases). CDR1 is SGHRS, CDR2 YFSETQ, per germline. V dropped 4 bases and J dropped 6 bases, with 10 bases sitting between them. The CDR3 length is 12 residues. In DNA, the CDR3 is TGCGCCAGCAGCCAGGGTAGATCTGAAGCTTTCTTT. Encoded protein: CASSQGRSEAFF.

V and J are TRBV10-1 and TRBJ1-2; maybe TRBD1 (5 bases). The CDR3 contains 14 residues. Deletions cut 3 bases from V and 8 bases from J, with 16 bases between. Germline lookup yields CDR1 WNHNN and CDR2 SYGVQD (reference sequence). CDR3 residues: CASSDVGQPGGYTF. The DNA of the CDR3 is TGCGCCAGCAGTGACGTTGGACAACCCGGAGGCTACACCTTC.

This clone was seen only a few times. The chain links TRBV9 to TRBJ1-6; D gene ambiguous. There are 15 residues in the CDR3. The V end lost 0 bases, the J end lost 0 bases, and 4 bases lay between the germline ends. Germline CDR1 reads SGDLS; CDR2 reads YYNGEE. CDR3 coding DNA: TGTGCCAGCAGCGTAGTGGGCTCCTATAATTCACCCCTCCACTTT. Protein: CASSVVGSYNSPLHF.

This clone is classed as medium-sized (0.01 to 0.1%). The chain carries TRBV7-2 and TRBJ2-3, with a weak D call TRBD1 (6 bases). Germline lookup yields CDR1 SGHTA and CDR2 FQGNSA. The CDR3 loop spans 14 amino acids. Trimming removed 6 bases from V and 6 bases from J, with 16 bases in between. The CDR3 region has the DNA TGTGCCAGCAGACCCACCGCAGGGGCGGATACGCAGTATTTT. Amino acids: CASRPTAGADTQYF.

This clone was observed a few times. The chain combines TRBV29-1 with TRBJ1-1; D ambiguous. This CDR3 has 12 residues. Looked up from germline, CDR1 is SQVTM and CDR2 is ANQGSEA. The germline V and J ends were trimmed by 5 bases and 0 bases, with 7 bases remaining between them. The CDR3 DNA reads as TGCAGCGTTACAGTAGTGAACACTGAAGCTTTCTTT. Protein product: CSVTVVNTEAFF.

This chain connects TRBV4-3 to TRBJ1-2, with D possibly TRBD1 on 6 matching bases. V was clipped by 1 base and J by 4 bases, with 10 bases between them. The length of the CDR3 is 14 residues. Germline CDR1 and CDR2: LGHNA and YSLEER. As DNA, the CDR3 is TGCGCCAGCAGCCAAGGTGGGGGGCTCTATGGCTACACCTTC. Amino acid sequence: CASSQGGGLYGYTF.

V and J are TRBV6-1 and TRBJ1-1; no clear D gene. The ends were cut back, 5 bases at V and 2 bases at J, with 9 bases in the middle. The germline V gene encodes CDR1 MNHNS and CDR2 SASEGT. The CDR3 runs to 13 residues. CDR3 coding DNA: TGTGCCAGCAGTTGGCAGGCCAACACTGAAGCTTTCTTT. This sequence encodes CASSWQANTEAFF.

The V call is TRBV27, the J call TRBJ2-5; D might be TRBD1 (6 bases). The germline V and J ends were trimmed by 2 bases and 2 bases, with 15 bases remaining between them. CDR1 and CDR2 (germline): MNHEY, SMNVEV (reference sequence). The CDR3 is made up of 16 amino acids. The CDR3 nucleotides are TGTGCCAGCAGTTTAGCCCTCGGGACATGGCAAGAGACCCAGTACTTC. It translates to CASSLALGTWQETQYF.

The chain links TRBV5-1 to TRBJ1-5; TRBD1 agrees at 7 bases. The germline CDR1 and CDR2 sequences are SGHRS and YFSETQ. The length of the CDR3 is 15 residues. J lost 5 bases, V lost 2 bases, and 7 bases had no gene match. The CDR3 nucleotides are TGCGCCAGCAGCTTCGGAACAGGGGAATATCAGCCCCAGCATTTT. Translated, it gives CASSFGTGEYQPQHF.

As regards this clone: An end of the junction does not agree with germline; a read error may underlie this. This rearrangement joins TRBV28 to TRBJ1-2; D gene unclear. The CDR3 is made up of 13 amino acids. Per the germline V gene, CDR1 is MDHEN and CDR2 is SYDVKM. The DNA for the CDR3 is TGTGCCAGCAATTTATTCGGAGGAGAAGGCTACACCTTC. Its translation is CASNLFGGEGYTF.

The V call is TRBV18, the J call TRBJ1-2, with a possible D match to TRBD1 (6 bases). The V end was cut by 11 bases, the J end by 5 bases, with 18 bases between. In germline, CDR1 is KGHSH, CDR2 LQKENI. The CDR3 has 13 amino acids. CDR3 DNA: TGTGCCGTACCGCAGGGGAGTGGGTATGGCTACACCTTC. Translation: CAVPQGSGYGYTF.

The CDR3 DNA is TGTGCCTGCCCCGGGGAAGGGGGAGGAGAAAAACTGTTTTTT. This encodes CACPGEGGGEKLFF. The chain carries TRBV30 and TRBJ1-4, with D possibly being TRBD1 (6 bases). V gave up 6 bases and J gave up 8 bases, with 19 bases separating them. From germline, CDR1 is GTSNPN and CDR2 SVGIG (reference sequence). The length of the CDR3 is 14 residues. The entire variable domain, with the rest obtained from reference TRBV30 and TRBJ1-4, is as follows: SQTIHQWPATLVQPVGSPLSLECTVEGTSNPNLYWYRQAAGRGLQLLFYSVGIGQISSEVPQNLSASRPQDRQFILSSKKLLLSDSGFYLCACPGEGGGEKLFFGSGTQLSVL.

The count of this clone is one. This chain links TRBV27 with TRBJ2-1; D may be TRBD1 or TRBD2 (5 bases each). The V end was cut by 3 bases, the J end by 3 bases, with 12 bases between. CDR1 MNHEY and CDR2 SMNVEV come from the germline V gene (reference sequence). The CDR3 length is 15 residues. The CDR3: CASSLPGRYYNEQFF. The CDR3 DNA is TGTGCCAGCAGTTTGCCGGGACGCTACTACAATGAGCAGTTCTTC.

The CDR3 loop reads CAISGQGPGGYTF. The DNA of the CDR3 is TGTGCCATCAGTGGACAGGGCCCAGGAGGCTACACCTTC. This chain joins TRBV10-3 and TRBJ1-2; 7 bases fit TRBD1. Germline CDR1 and CDR2: ENHRY and SYGVKD. V lost 4 bases and J lost 8; bases outside the gene matches: 7. The CDR3 contains 13 residues.

This sequence joins TRBV6-1 and TRBJ1-1; D may be TRBD1 (5 bases). This CDR3 is 15 amino acids long. Germline V gives CDR1 MNHNS, CDR2 SASEGT. V shed 3 bases and J shed 5 bases, with 16 bases lying between them. CDR3 loop: CASSEDLGVRTEAFF. The CDR3 DNA reads as TGTGCCAGCAGTGAGGATTTGGGGGTTCGGACTGAAGCTTTCTTT.

The chain has TRBV28 and TRBJ1-5; possibly TRBD1 for D (5 bases). Germline V lookup: CDR1 MDHEN, CDR2 SYDVKM. The CDR3 runs to 17 residues. Trimming left V 8 bases short and J 0 bases short, with 20 bases between. The CDR3 loop reads CASGYLRGTDSNQPQHF. CDR3 in DNA: TGTGCCAGCGGTTATCTCCGAGGGACGGATAGCAATCAGCCCCAGCATTTT.

This chain uses TRBV7-7 with TRBJ1-1; no firm D call. The V and J ends lost 2 bases and 4 bases respectively, with 8 bases between them. CDR3 length equals 13 residues. Per germline, CDR1 SSHAT and CDR2 FNYEAQ (reference sequence). CDR3: CASSLFVGTEAFF. As DNA, the CDR3 is TGTGCCAGCAGCTTATTCGTGGGCACTGAAGCTTTCTTT.